Presented here are 26 T cell receptor beta chains from one specimen sequenced in a study of OX40 agonist ivuxolimab in advanced cancers. TCRdb's copy holds only in-frame clones and misses some; the assay was immunoSEQ multiplex PCR. The data contain 70,000 to 95,000 clones, roughly 88% of them singletons. The input for sequencing was CD4+ or CD8+ T cells sorted from blood, taken in a trial of the OX40 agonist ivuxolimab. These receptors originate from an adult with an advanced solid tumor such as melanoma, head and neck, liver or kidney cancer.

The gene calls are TRBV6-1 and TRBJ1-2, with D perhaps matching TRBD1 (6 bases). From germline, CDR1 is MNHNS and CDR2 SASEGT. Trimming cost V 2 bases and J 8 bases, with 12 bases left between them. The CDR3 consists of 13 residues. DNA for the CDR3: TGTGCCAGCAGTGAATCATGGGGGCTAGGCTACACCTTC. It encodes CASSESWGLGYTF.

This clone has only one observation. This chain links TRBV28 with TRBJ2-5; weak D call: TRBD2 (5 bases). CDR1 and CDR2 (germline): MDHEN, SYDVKM. The CDR3 consists of 14 residues. Trimming removed 6 bases from V and 5 bases from J, with 16 bases in between. CDR3 coding DNA: TGTGCCAGCAGAGAACCTTGGAGGCCCGAGACCCAGTACTTC. This gives the protein CASREPWRPETQYF.

The CDR3 sequence is CASMGAIGDMNTEAFF. The CDR3, as DNA: TGTGCCAGCATGGGGGCCATTGGAGACATGAACACTGAAGCTTTCTTT. The chain uses TRBV25-1 and TRBJ1-1; perhaps TRBD1 as D (6 bases). This CDR3 has 16 residues. The V end was cut by 7 bases, the J end by 0 bases, with 18 bases between. Germline V gene data show CDR1 as MGHDK and CDR2 as SYGVNS.

The chain has TRBV7-9 and TRBJ1-4; 8 bases map to TRBD1. CDR3 length equals 14 residues. Germline V gene lookup returns CDR1 SEHNR and CDR2 FQNEAQ (reference sequence). The V and J ends lost 5 bases and 7 bases, in that order; junction bases with no gene match: 6. CDR3 sequence reads: CASSQSGTGEKLFF. The CDR3 DNA follows: TGTGCCAGCAGCCAATCCGGGACAGGTGAAAAACTGTTTTTT.

The chain uses TRBV7-2 and TRBJ2-5, with 7 nucleotides matching TRBD2. The CDR3 is 13 residues long. CDR1 SGHTA and CDR2 FQGNSA come from the germline V gene. Trimming at V came to 2 bases and at J to 5 bases, leaving 2 bases not matched to a gene. CDR3 nucleotides: TGTGCCAGCAGCTTAAATAGCGGGGAGACCCAGTACTTC. Amino acid sequence: CASSLNSGETQYF. The full variable domain, its missing parts supplied by reference TRBV7-2 and TRBJ2-5, is GAGVSQSPSNKVTEKGKDVELRCDPISGHTALYWYRQSLGQGLEFLIYFQGNSAPDKSGLPSDRFSAERTGGSVSTLTIQRTQQEDSAVYLCASSLNSGETQYFGPGTRLLVL.

This rearrangement joins TRBV7-2 to TRBJ1-2, with D possibly TRBD1 on 5 matching bases. CDR3 length: 14 amino acids. Germline V gives CDR1 SGHTA, CDR2 FQGNSA. V dropped 0 bases and J dropped 6 bases, with 11 bases sitting between them. The CDR3 coding sequence is TGTGCCAGCAGCTTAGCGGAGGGGTTCGATGGCTACACCTTC. Residues: CASSLAEGFDGYTF.

The chain joins TRBV7-3 to TRBJ1-3; D not resolved. The CDR3 has 17 amino acids. Germline V lookup: CDR1 SGHTA, CDR2 FQGTGA. Deletions cut 2 bases from V and 0 bases from J, with 14 bases between. Here the CDR3 DNA reads TGTGCCAGCAGCTTATTAGGTCATGCCCGCTCTGGAAACACCATATATTTT. This encodes CASSLLGHARSGNTIYF.

The rearrangement uses TRBV4-1 and TRBJ1-5; D perhaps matches TRBD1 (6 bases). The ends were cut back, 1 base at V and 0 bases at J, with 16 bases in the middle. There are 18 residues in the CDR3. Germline assignment: CDR1 MGHRA and CDR2 YSYEKL. CDR3 sequence reads: CASSQVADRQASNQPQHF. The CDR3 region has the DNA TGCGCCAGCAGCCAAGTAGCCGACCGACAGGCTAGCAATCAGCCCCAGCATTTT.

The chain is built from TRBV11-3 and TRBJ1-1, with D unclear. The germline V gene encodes CDR1 SGHNT and CDR2 YENEEA. V lost 3 bases, J lost 4 bases, and 12 bases lay in between. The CDR3 is 14 amino acids. The CDR3 reads CASSLAPEITEAFF. CDR3 bases: TGTGCCAGCAGCTTGGCCCCCGAAATCACTGAAGCTTTCTTT.

This chain links TRBV7-9 with TRBJ2-7; D may correspond to TRBD1 or TRBD2 (5 bases each). V was cut by 5 bases and J by 6 bases, with 17 bases left in between. CDR3 length equals 14 residues. The germline gives CDR1 SEHNR, CDR2 FQNEAQ (reference sequence). The CDR3 coding sequence is TGTGCCAGCAGCCATCACGGGACCGTAGCCGAGCAGTACTTC. It is translated as CASSHHGTVAEQYF.

V gene TRBV28 combines with J gene TRBJ2-2; TRBD2 agrees at 8 bases. Trimming at V came to 3 bases and at J to 0 bases, leaving 15 bases not matched to a gene. Per the germline V gene, CDR1 is MDHEN and CDR2 is SYDVKM. CDR3 length: 20 residues. CDR3 sequence reads: CASSFEAGGTSIANTGELFF. CDR3 sequence (DNA): TGTGCCAGCAGTTTTGAGGCGGGAGGAACCTCAATCGCGAACACCGGGGAGCTGTTTTTT.

V usage is TRBV2 and J usage is TRBJ2-4; TRBD2 might be the D (5 bases). Looked up from germline, CDR1 is SNHLY and CDR2 is FYNNEI. The CDR3 is 13 amino acids. Trimming left V 1 base short and J 6 bases short, with 7 bases between. As DNA, the CDR3 is TGTGCCAGCAGTGAAGGCCGGGGAAACATTCAGTACTTC. Translated, it gives CASSEGRGNIQYF.

This clone was counted only a few times. J is TRBJ2-6 and V is TRBV5-5, with D hard to call. Between the trimmed V and J ends, which lost 7 bases and 1 base, there was a span of 9 bases. Germline-derived CDR1 and CDR2 are SGHKS and YYEKEE (reference sequence). CDR3 length equals 14 residues. The CDR3 region is CASGMASGANVLTF. The CDR3 nucleotides read TGTGCCAGCGGAATGGCTTCTGGGGCCAACGTCCTGACTTTC. The full variable domain, completed using reference TRBV5-5 and TRBJ2-6, is DAGVTQSPTHLIKTRGQQVTLRCSPISGHKSVSWYQQVLGQGPQFIFQYYEKEERGRGNFPDRFSARQFPNYSSELNVNALLLGDSALYLCASGMASGANVLTFGAGSRLTVL.

The genes are TRBV7-9 and TRBJ2-5; maybe TRBD1 (5 bases). The CDR3 contains 14 residues. Trimming removed 3 bases from V and 3 bases from J, with 11 bases in between. Germline V gene data show CDR1 as SEHNR and CDR2 as FQNEAQ (reference sequence). The CDR3 nucleotides are TGTGCCAGCAGCTTTTACGGCAGGGAAGAGACCCAGTACTTC. Translation: CASSFYGREETQYF.

V gene TRBV7-8 combines with J gene TRBJ1-4, with TRBD1 matching over 8 bases. The germline CDR1 and CDR2 sequences are SGHVS and FQNEAQ. V lost 5 bases to trimming and J lost 5 bases; unmatched junction nucleotides: 10. This CDR3 spans 16 amino acids. CDR3 region: CASSHFPDRGNEKLFF. The CDR3 DNA is TGTGCCAGCAGCCACTTCCCCGACAGGGGAAATGAAAAACTGTTTTTT.

This clone has more than one count but fewer than ten. The gene calls are TRBV30 and TRBJ2-3, with 8 bases fitting TRBD2. CDR1 and CDR2 (germline): GTSNPN, SVGIG (reference sequence). The CDR3 runs 13 residues. V lost 4 bases, J lost 0 bases, and 0 bases stayed unmatched. This CDR3 is CAWTSGSTDTQYF. The DNA for the CDR3 is TGTGCCTGGACTAGCGGGAGCACAGATACGCAGTATTTT.

The chain joins TRBV19 to TRBJ1-2; D is unresolved. The CDR3 runs 12 residues. Germline CDR1 is LNHDA and CDR2 is SQIVND (reference sequence). The V end lost 4 bases, the J end lost 8 bases, and 11 bases lay between the germline ends. In nucleotides, the CDR3 is TGTGCCAGTAGTACTCCGGCCGAGGGCTACACCTTC. Translating it yields CASSTPAEGYTF.

The chain has TRBV2 and TRBJ2-5; D is unclear. Looked up from germline, CDR1 is SNHLY and CDR2 is FYNNEI. The CDR3 length is 14 residues. The V end was cut by 4 bases, the J end by 5 bases, with 14 bases between. CDR3 sequence: CASSGPAARETQYF. CDR3 coding DNA: TGTGCCAGCAGTGGTCCGGCTGCCAGGGAGACCCAGTACTTC.

This clone is a singleton in its sample. The chain employs TRBV19 and TRBJ2-2; no clear D gene. Per the germline V gene, CDR1 is LNHDA and CDR2 is SQIVND (reference sequence). V was cut by 4 bases and J by 7 bases, with 7 bases left in between. The CDR3 runs to 12 residues. CDR3: CASSSQHGELFF. The CDR3 DNA sequence: TGTGCCAGTAGTAGCCAGCACGGGGAGCTGTTTTTT.

This clone was counted a single time. The chain carries TRBV6-5 and TRBJ1-4, with a tentative D call TRBD1 (5 bases). V lost 8 bases and J lost 5, with 12 bases in between. Germline V gene lookup returns CDR1 MNHEY and CDR2 SVGAGI. This CDR3 comprises 13 residues. CDR3 sequence (DNA): TGTGCCAGCGGGGGGTTGGGGAATGAAAAACTGTTTTTT. Translated, it gives CASGGLGNEKLFF.

This clone came up a few times. The V call is TRBV25-1, the J call TRBJ2-7; 10 nucleotides line up with TRBD1. CDR1 is MGHDK, CDR2 SYGVNS, per germline. V shed 3 bases and J 7 bases; nucleotides not matched to a gene: 9. This CDR3 has 15 residues. The CDR3 is CASSEYEDRGKEQYF. In DNA form, the CDR3 reads TGTGCCAGCAGTGAGTATGAGGACAGGGGGAAGGAGCAGTACTTC.

This chain joins TRBV2 and TRBJ1-4; TRBD1 is a possible D gene (5 bases). The CDR3 extends over 13 amino acids. The germline V gene has CDR1 SNHLY and CDR2 FYNNEI. Deletions cut 5 bases from V and 6 bases from J, with 10 bases between. The CDR3 loop reads CASSLGVDEKLFF. The CDR3 coding sequence is TGTGCCAGCAGTCTGGGGGTGGATGAAAAACTGTTTTTT.

The CDR3 protein is CASSLAGTSGNEQFF. The CDR3 DNA sequence: TGTGCCAGCAGCTTAGCCGGGACTAGCGGAAATGAGCAGTTCTTC. The V gene is TRBV7-8, the J gene TRBJ2-1, with 11 bases fitting TRBD2. This CDR3 comprises 15 residues. Germline trimming cut 0 bases from V and 7 bases from J; bases unmatched to any gene: 2. The germline gives CDR1 SGHVS, CDR2 FQNEAQ.

This chain links TRBV10-3 with TRBJ2-7, with 9 bases lining up with TRBD1. After removal of 4 bases from V and 0 bases from J, the junction contained 7 bases not matched to a gene. CDR1 and CDR2 from the germline V gene are ENHRY and SYGVKD. This CDR3 region has 16 residues. CDR3 residues: CAISGPDRGSSYEQYF. The CDR3 bases are TGTGCCATCAGTGGACCAGACAGGGGGTCCTCCTACGAGCAGTACTTC.

V gene TRBV7-2 combines with J gene TRBJ2-7; D gene unclear. CDR3 length: 14 amino acids. V was cut by 6 bases and J by 5 bases, with 17 bases left in between. The germline gives CDR1 SGHTA, CDR2 FQGNSA. For the CDR3, the DNA is TGTGCCAGCAGTCCCAACCTGGGTAGGGACGAGCAGTACTTC. Protein: CASSPNLGRDEQYF.

This chain links TRBV28 with TRBJ2-1; the match to TRBD2 covers 12 bases. In germline, CDR1 is MDHEN, CDR2 SYDVKM. The CDR3 has 18 amino acids. J lost 2 bases, V lost 7 bases, and 12 bases had no gene match. In DNA form, the CDR3 reads TGTGCCAGCATCTTAACCCCCCTAGCGGGAGGGACCTACAATGAGCAGTTCTTC. Translated: CASILTPLAGGTYNEQFF.